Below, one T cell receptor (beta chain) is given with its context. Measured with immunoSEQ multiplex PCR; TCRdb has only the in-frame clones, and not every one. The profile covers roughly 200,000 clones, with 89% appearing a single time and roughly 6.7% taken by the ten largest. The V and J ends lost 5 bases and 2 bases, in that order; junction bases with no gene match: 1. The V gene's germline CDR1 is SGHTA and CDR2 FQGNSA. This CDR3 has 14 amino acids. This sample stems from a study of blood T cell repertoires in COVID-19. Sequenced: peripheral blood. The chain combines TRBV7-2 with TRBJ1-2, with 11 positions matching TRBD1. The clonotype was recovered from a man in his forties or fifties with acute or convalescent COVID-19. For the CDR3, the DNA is TGTGCCAGCAGCCGGACAGGGGGCAACTATGGCTACACCTTC. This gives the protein CASSRTGGNYGYTF.